The 10 T cell receptor beta chains below come from one sample, sequenced in a study of T-cell memory formation after mild COVID-19. TCRdb passed the 5' RACE reads through MiXCR, listing each CDR3 protein once. The data show roughly 400,000 distinct CDR3 sequences, with about 17% seen just once and 20% to 25% held by the top ten. Sequenced sample: PBMCs or a T cell subset sorted from them (not recorded which). The receptor source for this set is a man aged 18 to 30 who had mild COVID-19 (a few samples of this study predate the infection). Cell type and time point are not known.

The gene calls are TRBV28 and TRBJ2-7; D perhaps matches TRBD1 (5 bases). The length of the CDR3 is 12 residues. Trimming took off 3 bases at V and 7 bases at J, with 10 bases between the two ends. CDR1 and CDR2 (germline): MDHEN, SYDVKM. The CDR3 reads CASSLYRREQYF. The CDR3 DNA reads TGTGCCAGCAGTTTGTACAGGAGAGAGCAGTACTTC. Based on the CDR3 plus reference TRBV28 and TRBJ2-7, the full variable domain is DVKVTQSSRYLVKRTGEKVFLECVQDMDHENMFWYRQDPGLGLRLIYFSYDVKMKEKGDIPEGYSVSREKKERFSLILESASTNQTSMYLCASSLYRREQYFGPGTRLTVT.

This clonotype was picked up a small number of times. This sequence joins TRBV5-5 and TRBJ2-1; D unclear. Trimming took off 5 bases at V and 1 base at J, with 13 bases between the two ends. The CDR3 totals 15 residues. The V gene's germline CDR1 is SGHKS and CDR2 YYEKEE (reference sequence). This CDR3 is CASSLIRQSYNEQFF. CDR3 coding DNA: TGTGCCAGCAGTCTGATCCGGCAGTCCTACAATGAGCAGTTCTTC. Complete variable domain (other parts from reference TRBV5-5 and TRBJ2-1): DAGVTQSPTHLIKTRGQQVTLRCSPISGHKSVSWYQQVLGQGPQFIFQYYEKEERGRGNFPDRFSARQFPNYSSELNVNALLLGDSALYLCASSLIRQSYNEQFFGPGTRLTVL.

This clonotype has ten or more counts. The chain uses TRBV5-6 and TRBJ2-1; TRBD2 matches at 7 bases. The trim removed 3 bases at V and 4 bases at J, leaving 10 bases unmatched. The CDR3 sequence is 16 residues long. Germline V gives CDR1 SGHDT, CDR2 YYEEEE. CDR3 region: CASSSTSGTTYNEQFF. CDR3 coding DNA: TGTGCCAGCAGCTCGACCAGCGGGACTACTTACAATGAGCAGTTCTTC.

V and J are TRBV4-1 and TRBJ1-2, with no clear D. Germline CDR1 MGHRA, CDR2 YSYEKL. Between the trimmed V and J ends, which lost 7 bases and 0 bases, there was a span of 18 bases. This CDR3 has 16 residues. The CDR3 sequence: CASTLVDTGSNYGYTF. The CDR3 DNA sequence: TGCGCCAGCACCCTGGTGGATACTGGTTCTAACTATGGCTACACCTTC.

The chain combines TRBV10-1 with TRBJ1-1; the match to TRBD1 covers 7 bases. CDR1 is WNHNN and CDR2 is SYGVQD in the germline V gene (reference sequence). Losses at the gene ends were 9 bases for V and 2 bases for J; bases not matched to a gene: 15. This CDR3 has 16 amino acids. CDR3 nucleotides: TGCGCCAGGCCCCCACCCCAGGGGGACCTTAACACTGAAGCTTTCTTT. Residues: CARPPPQGDLNTEAFF.

The table lists this clonotype with a few counts. As DNA, the CDR3 is TGCAGCCCAACGGACAACTACAATGAGCAGTTCTTC. Its translation is CSPTDNYNEQFF. The chain recombines TRBV29-1 with TRBJ2-1; maybe TRBD1 (5 bases). Germline-derived CDR1 and CDR2 are SQVTM and ANQGSEA. V gave up 8 bases and J gave up 3 bases, with 11 bases separating them. The CDR3 sequence is 12 residues long.

V is TRBV9 and J is TRBJ2-7; unclear D gene. Between the trimmed V and J ends, which lost 3 bases and 5 bases, there was a span of 12 bases. This CDR3 spans 13 amino acids. In germline, CDR1 is SGDLS, CDR2 YYNGEE. The DNA of the CDR3 is TGTGCCAGCAGCGCGGCTTCGTCCCACGAGCAGTACTTC. Its translation: CASSAASSHEQYF. Full variable domain (remainder filled in from reference TRBV9 and TRBJ2-7): DSGVTQTPKHLITATGQRVTLRCSPRSGDLSVYWYQQSLDQGLQFLIQYYNGEERAKGNILERFSAQQFPDLHSELNLSSLELGDSALYFCASSAASSHEQYFGPGTRLTVT.

This clonotype has just a few counts. J is TRBJ2-3 and V is TRBV20-1, with D tentatively TRBD2 (5 bases). V was clipped by 6 bases and J by 4 bases, with 20 bases between them. Germline V gives CDR1 DFQATT, CDR2 SNEGSKA (reference sequence). The CDR3 is 15 residues long. The CDR3 nucleotides read TGCAGTGCATCTGGCGTTGGACGGGGATCAGATACGCAGTATTTT. Translating it yields CSASGVGRGSDTQYF.

This clonotype occurred a few times. V is TRBV7-6 and J is TRBJ1-2, with TRBD1 identical over 7 bases. This CDR3 has 16 amino acids. Trimming cost V 5 bases and J 8 bases; bases outside gene matches: 17. Germline CDR1 reads SGHVS; CDR2 reads FNYEAQ. This chain's CDR3 is CASSAVTGLPGEGYTF. The CDR3 bases are TGTGCCAGCAGCGCCGTGACAGGGCTCCCGGGGGAAGGCTACACCTTC.

This clonotype was counted between two and nine times. The chain carries TRBV7-3 and TRBJ1-1, with D perhaps matching TRBD1 (6 bases). This CDR3 has 14 amino acids. Germline V gene data show CDR1 as SGHTA and CDR2 as FQGTGA. The germline V and J ends were trimmed by 5 bases and 11 bases, with 21 bases remaining between them. In nucleotides, the CDR3 is TGTGCCAGCAGCCCAGGGGCCGCTACAGGGTTTGCTTTCTTT. It specifies CASSPGAATGFAFF.